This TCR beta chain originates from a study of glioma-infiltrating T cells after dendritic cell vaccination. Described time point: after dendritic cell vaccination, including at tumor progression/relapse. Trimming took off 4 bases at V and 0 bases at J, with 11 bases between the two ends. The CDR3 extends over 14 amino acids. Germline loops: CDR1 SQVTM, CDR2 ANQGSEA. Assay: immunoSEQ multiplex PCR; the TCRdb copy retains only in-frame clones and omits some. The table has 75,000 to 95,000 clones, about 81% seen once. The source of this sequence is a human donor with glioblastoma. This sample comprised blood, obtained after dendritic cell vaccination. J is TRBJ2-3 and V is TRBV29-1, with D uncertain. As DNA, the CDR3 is TGCAGCGTTGCAGGCAGAGTTAGCACAGATACGCAGTATTTT. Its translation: CSVAGRVSTDTQYF.